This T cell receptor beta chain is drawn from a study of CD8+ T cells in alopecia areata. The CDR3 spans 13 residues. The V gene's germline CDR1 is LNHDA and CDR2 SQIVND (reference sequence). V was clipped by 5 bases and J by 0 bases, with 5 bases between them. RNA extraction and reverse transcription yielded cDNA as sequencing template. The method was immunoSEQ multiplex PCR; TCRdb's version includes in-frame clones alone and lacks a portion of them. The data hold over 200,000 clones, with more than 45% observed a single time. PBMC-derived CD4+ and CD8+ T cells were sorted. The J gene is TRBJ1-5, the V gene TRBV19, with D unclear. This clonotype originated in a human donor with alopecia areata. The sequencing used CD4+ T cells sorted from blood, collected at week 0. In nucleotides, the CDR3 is TGTGCCAGTAGTGATTATAGCAATCAGCCCCAGCATTTT. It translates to CASSDYSNQPQHF.